Presented here are 21 T cell receptor beta chains from one specimen sequenced in a study of shared clonotypes between healthy human individuals. Terminally differentiated effector memory CD45RA+ cells were excluded by CCR7 positive selection of CD45RO-negative cells. This table comes from immunoSEQ multiplex PCR, and its TCRdb copy is limited to in-frame clones, with some not included. Seen here are a few hundred thousand clones, 95% observed once, and the top ten hold 0.1% to 0.11%. Sequenced material: naive CD8+ T cells sorted from blood. Receptor source: a woman under 40 in good health.

The rearrangement joins TRBV10-1 to TRBJ2-7; D gene uncertain. Trimming removed 0 bases at V and 1 base at J, with 10 bases between. The CDR3 length is 15 residues. In germline, CDR1 is WNHNN, CDR2 SYGVQD (reference sequence). The CDR3 here is CASSESWETSYEQYF. The CDR3 DNA reads TGCGCCAGCAGTGAGTCCTGGGAAACTTCCTACGAGCAGTACTTC.

The rearrangement uses TRBV28 and TRBJ2-1, with 9 bases fitting TRBD2. This CDR3 is 17 amino acids long. V was clipped by 6 bases and J by 5 bases; unmatched bases: 14. Germline assignment: CDR1 MDHEN and CDR2 SYDVKM. CDR3 DNA sequence: TGTGCCAGCAGCTCTCTCGGTTGGGGGACTAGCAACAATGAGCAGTTCTTC. As protein: CASSSLGWGTSNNEQFF.

This chain uses TRBV29-1 with TRBJ2-3; 7 bases are a match to TRBD2. Trimming took 7 bases from V and 1 from J; bases not matched to a gene: 5. The CDR3 sequence is 13 residues long. Germline CDR1 and CDR2: SQVTM and ANQGSEA. CDR3 coding DNA: TGCAGCGGCCTAGCGGCCCGCACAGATACGCAGTATTTT. Its translation is CSGLAARTDTQYF.

J is TRBJ1-3 and V is TRBV7-9; 10 bases map to TRBD1. The CDR3 length is 16 residues. J gave up 2 bases and V 2 bases, and 3 bases lay outside the gene matches. Germline assignment: CDR1 SEHNR and CDR2 FQNEAQ (reference sequence). CDR3 region: CASSLLDRGTGNTIYF. The CDR3 region has the DNA TGTGCCAGCAGCTTATTGGACAGGGGGACTGGAAACACCATATATTTT.

The chain joins TRBV2 to TRBJ1-5; TRBD1 might be the D (6 bases). This CDR3 comprises 15 residues. From germline, CDR1 is SNHLY and CDR2 FYNNEI. Trimming removed 0 bases from V and 2 bases from J, with 8 bases in between. The chain's CDR3 is CASSEAGGRNQPQHF. CDR3 bases: TGTGCCAGCAGTGAAGCAGGGGGACGCAATCAGCCCCAGCATTTT.

The rearrangement joins TRBV11-2 to TRBJ2-1; D may be TRBD2 (6 bases). Germline assignment: CDR1 SGHAT and CDR2 FQNNGV. Trimming removed 5 bases from V and 0 bases from J, with 14 bases in between. The CDR3 consists of 16 residues. CDR3 amino acids: CASSLLGTRSYNEQFF. As DNA, the CDR3 is TGTGCCAGCAGCCTACTGGGGACTCGCTCCTACAATGAGCAGTTCTTC. The full variable domain, with the rest looked up from reference TRBV11-2 and TRBJ2-1, is EAGVAQSPRYKIIEKRQSVAFWCNPISGHATLYWYQQILGQGPKLLIQFQNNGVVDDSQLPKDRFSAERLKGVDSTLKIQPAKLEDSAVYLCASSLLGTRSYNEQFFGPGTRLTVL.

This chain uses TRBV15 with TRBJ1-2, with D possibly matching TRBD1 (5 bases). This CDR3 has 15 amino acids. The V and J ends lost 6 bases and 2 bases respectively, with 16 bases between them. Germline loops: CDR1 LNHNV, CDR2 YYDKDF (reference sequence). The CDR3 sequence: CATREGRGANYGYTF. CDR3 nucleotides: TGTGCCACCAGAGAGGGCCGCGGGGCGAACTATGGCTACACCTTC. The variable domain in full, with the rest retrieved from reference TRBV15 and TRBJ1-2, is DAMVIQNPRYQVTQFGKPVTLSCSQTLNHNVMYWYQQKSSQAPKLLFHYYDKDFNNEADTPDNFQSRRPNTSFCFLDIRSPGLGDTAMYLCATREGRGANYGYTFGSGTRLTVV.

This clone has just one count. The chain joins TRBV2 to TRBJ2-1, with 7 bases identical to TRBD2. CDR1 SNHLY and CDR2 FYNNEI come from the germline V gene. The CDR3 has 20 residues. J lost 0 bases, V lost 0 bases, and 14 bases had no gene match. The chain's CDR3 is CASSEAGNPTSWSSYNEQFF. CDR3 sequence (DNA): TGTGCCAGCAGTGAAGCGGGGAATCCGACTAGCTGGAGCTCCTACAATGAGCAGTTCTTC.

The chain employs TRBV4-2 and TRBJ2-1; 8 bases are a match to TRBD2. This CDR3 comprises 16 residues. Trimming at V came to 0 bases and at J to 2 bases, leaving 3 bases not matched to a gene. Looked up from germline, CDR1 is LGHNA and CDR2 is YNFKEQ. The CDR3 loop is CASSQEDSGAYNEQFF. The CDR3 DNA follows: TGTGCCAGCAGCCAAGAGGATAGCGGGGCCTACAATGAGCAGTTCTTC.

Only one count was recorded for this clone. The chain has TRBV6-4 and TRBJ2-7; D might be TRBD1 (5 bases). V dropped 3 bases and J dropped 2 bases, with 8 bases sitting between them. Germline V lookup: CDR1 MRHNA, CDR2 SNTAGT. There are 13 residues in the CDR3. The CDR3 reads CASSEQATYEQYF. The CDR3 nucleotides are TGTGCCAGCAGTGAACAGGCTACCTACGAGCAGTACTTC.

The chain has TRBV7-9 and TRBJ2-7; D is unclear. Trimming left V 2 bases short and J 5 bases short, with 10 bases between. CDR1 is SEHNR and CDR2 is FQNEAQ in the germline V gene (reference sequence). The CDR3 is 13 amino acids. CDR3 nucleotides: TGTGCCAGCAGCTTATCAGAGTCCCACGAGCAGTACTTC. It encodes CASSLSESHEQYF.

J is TRBJ2-1 and V is TRBV19; 11 nucleotides align to TRBD2. Germline CDR1 is LNHDA and CDR2 is SQIVND (reference sequence). The CDR3 loop spans 16 amino acids. V was clipped by 3 bases and J by 7 bases; unmatched bases: 8. In DNA, the CDR3 is TGTGCCAGTAGTATTTTAGCGGGAGGGCCGCGGAATGAGCAGTTCTTC. Residues: CASSILAGGPRNEQFF.

This chain uses TRBV7-9 with TRBJ2-3, with D perhaps matching TRBD2 (6 bases). Germline CDR1 is SEHNR and CDR2 is FQNEAQ (reference sequence). The length of the CDR3 is 15 residues. V shed 2 bases and J shed 4 bases, with 13 bases lying between them. As DNA, the CDR3 is TGTGCCAGCAGCTTAAGGAGGGCGGGCGCAGATACGCAGTATTTT. Protein product: CASSLRRAGADTQYF.

A word on this clone: At one boundary the junction diverges from the germline segment, which might be a read error. V gene TRBV4-1 combines with J gene TRBJ2-7; weak D call: TRBD1 (5 bases). Looked up from germline, CDR1 is MGHRA and CDR2 is YSYEKL. This CDR3 is 13 amino acids long. The CDR3 here is CASSQGQGSWQYF. CDR3 DNA sequence: TGCGCCAGCAGTCAAGGGCAGGGATCGTGGCAGTACTTC.

This chain uses TRBV6-5 with TRBJ2-2; 7 positions agree with TRBD1. CDR3 length: 14 amino acids. Germline assignment: CDR1 MNHEY and CDR2 SVGAGI. The junction had 0 bases not matched to a gene; V was cut back by 2 bases and J by 3 bases. The CDR3 nucleotides are TGTGCCAGCAGTTACGGACAGGACACCGGGGAGCTGTTTTTT. Amino acids: CASSYGQDTGELFF.

This chain connects TRBV27 to TRBJ1-2; D is possibly TRBD1 (6 bases). Germline lookup yields CDR1 MNHEY and CDR2 SMNVEV (reference sequence). Trimming removed 6 bases from V and 5 bases from J, with 19 bases in between. There are 15 residues in the CDR3. The CDR3: CASRNAGTPLYGYTF. As DNA, the CDR3 is TGTGCCAGCAGGAACGCCGGGACACCGCTTTATGGCTACACCTTC.

The chain has TRBV21-1 and TRBJ2-1; the DNA was not used to check the table's D call, TRBD1. TRBV21-1 counts as a pseudogene. The length of the CDR3 is 18 residues. The CDR3 sequence: CASSKRQIRPLGYNEQFF. The CDR3 DNA is TGTGCCAGCAGCAAGCGACAGATACGCCCTCTAGGATACAATGAGCAGTTCTTC.

This rearrangement joins TRBV2 to TRBJ2-2; D gene ambiguous. Trimming removed 8 bases at V and 1 base at J, with 2 bases between. The CDR3 length is 11 residues. The germline gives CDR1 SNHLY, CDR2 FYNNEI. The CDR3 reads CASVNTGELFF. CDR3 bases: TGTGCCAGCGTGAACACCGGGGAGCTGTTTTTT. The whole variable domain, remainder taken from reference TRBV2 and TRBJ2-2, is EPEVTQTPSHQVTQMGQEVILRCVPISNHLYFYWYRQILGQKVEFLVSFYNNEISEKSEIFDDQFSVERPDGSNFTLKIRSTKLEDSAMYFCASVNTGELFFGEGSRLTVL.

This chain joins TRBV11-2 and TRBJ2-1; 8 bases fit TRBD1. Germline V lookup: CDR1 SGHAT, CDR2 FQNNGV. After removal of 0 bases from V and 4 bases from J, the junction contained 8 bases not matched to a gene. This CDR3 contains 17 residues. CDR3 sequence: CASSLDPGTGLYNEQFF. In DNA, the CDR3 is TGTGCCAGCAGCTTAGATCCAGGGACAGGCCTATACAATGAGCAGTTCTTC.

The chain combines TRBV4-1 with TRBJ2-1, with TRBD1 matching 10 bases. This CDR3 region has 20 residues. Germline trimming cut 5 bases from V and 4 bases from J; bases unmatched to any gene: 20. From germline, CDR1 is MGHRA and CDR2 YSYEKL. The CDR3 protein is CASSLPGQGPKRGPYNEQFF. CDR3 nucleotides: TGCGCCAGCAGCTTACCGGGACAGGGGCCTAAAAGGGGCCCATACAATGAGCAGTTCTTC.

The rearrangement joins TRBV13 to TRBJ2-7, with 11 bases fitting TRBD2. The germline V gene encodes CDR1 PRHDT and CDR2 FYEKMQ (reference sequence). Trimming took 4 bases from V and 0 from J; bases not matched to a gene: 8. CDR3 length: 17 residues. In DNA form, the CDR3 reads TGTGCCAGCAGCTCCGGGACTAGCGGCTCGGGCTCCTACGAGCAGTACTTC. Translated, it gives CASSSGTSGSGSYEQYF.